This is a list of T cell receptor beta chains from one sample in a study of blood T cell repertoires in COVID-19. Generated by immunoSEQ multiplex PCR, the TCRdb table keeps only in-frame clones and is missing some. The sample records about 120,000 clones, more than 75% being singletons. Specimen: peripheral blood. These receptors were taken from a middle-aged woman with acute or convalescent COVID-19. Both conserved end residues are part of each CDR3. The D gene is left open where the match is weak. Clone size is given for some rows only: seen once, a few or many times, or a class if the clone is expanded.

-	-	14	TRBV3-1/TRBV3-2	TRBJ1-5	CASSQGKGSEPQHF	TGTGCCAGCAGCCAAGGAAAGGGGTCGGAGCCCCAGCATTTT
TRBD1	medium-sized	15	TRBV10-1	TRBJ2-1	CASSEMGTGIDEQFF	TGCGCCAGCAGTGAGATGGGGACAGGGATCGATGAGCAGTTCTTC
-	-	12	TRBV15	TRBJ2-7	CATSSGHYEQYF	TGTGCCACCAGCAGTGGCCATTACGAGCAGTACTTC
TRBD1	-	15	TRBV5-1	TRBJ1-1	CASRTQRQGNTEAFF	TGCGCCAGCAGGACTCAGCGACAGGGGAACACTGAAGCTTTCTTT
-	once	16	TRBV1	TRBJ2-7	CTSSQDKGGASYEQYF	TGCACCAGCAGCCAAGATAAGGGGGGGGCTTCCTACGAGCAGTACTTC
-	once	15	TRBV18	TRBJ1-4	CASSPTAGDSEKLFF	TGTGCCAGCTCACCTACGGCAGGGGATAGTGAAAAACTGTTTTTT
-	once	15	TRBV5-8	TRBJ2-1	CASRTTRSSYNEQFF	TGTGCCAGCAGAACTACGAGGTCCTCCTACAATGAGCAGTTCTTC
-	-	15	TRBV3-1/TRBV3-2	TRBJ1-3	CASSSRRPSGNTIYF	TGTGCCAGCAGCTCTCGCAGGCCTTCTGGAAACACCATATATTTT
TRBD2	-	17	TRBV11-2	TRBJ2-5	CASSSSWTSGPQETQYF	TGTGCCAGCAGCTCGTCCTGGACTAGCGGGCCACAAGAGACCCAGTACTTC
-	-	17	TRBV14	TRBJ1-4	CASSQDWGEYSLEKLFF	TGTGCCAGCAGCCAAGACTGGGGGGAGTACTCTCTTGAAAAACTGTTTTTT
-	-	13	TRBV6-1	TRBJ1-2	CASSHTGSYGYTF	TGTGCCAGCAGCCACACAGGAAGCTATGGCTACACCTTC
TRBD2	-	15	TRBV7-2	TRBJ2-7	CASSQNRGGASEQYF	TGTGCCAGCAGCCAAAACCGCGGGGGGGCGTCCGAGCAGTACTTC
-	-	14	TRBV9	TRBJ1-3	CASSVGLSGNTIYF	TGTGCCAGCAGCGTGGGACTCTCTGGAAACACCATATATTTT
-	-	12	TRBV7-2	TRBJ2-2	CASSRGPGELFF	TGTGCCAGCAGCAGGGGTCCCGGGGAGCTGTTTTTT
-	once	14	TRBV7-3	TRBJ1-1	CASSLQGSNTEAFF	TGTGCCAGCAGCTTACAGGGGTCGAACACTGAAGCTTTCTTT
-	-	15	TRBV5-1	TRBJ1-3	CASSLAGNSGNTIYF	TGCGCCAGCAGCTTGGCGGGGAACTCTGGAAACACCATATATTTT
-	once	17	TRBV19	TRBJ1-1	CASSRAGVTVMNTEAFF	TGTGCCAGTAGTAGGGCAGGGGTGACCGTAATGAACACTGAAGCTTTCTTT
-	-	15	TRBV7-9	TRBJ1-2	CASSPSGGVNYGYTF	TGTGCCAGCAGCCCGTCCGGCGGGGTTAACTATGGCTACACCTTC
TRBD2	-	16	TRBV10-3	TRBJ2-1	CAISESLAGEYNEQFF	TGTGCCATCAGTGAGTCACTAGCGGGGGAATACAATGAGCAGTTCTTC
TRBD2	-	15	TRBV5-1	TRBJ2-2	CASSLRGLARGELFF	TGCGCCAGCAGTTTACGAGGACTAGCTCGTGGGGAGCTGTTTTTT
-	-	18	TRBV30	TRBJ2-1	CAWNPVRLNKGAYNEQFF	TGTGCCTGGAACCCAGTCAGGCTAAATAAGGGGGCCTACAATGAGCAGTTCTTC
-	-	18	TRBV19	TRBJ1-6	CASKDPNRGYRYNSPLHF	TGTGCCAGCAAAGATCCAAACCGGGGATATCGGTATAATTCACCCCTCCACTTT
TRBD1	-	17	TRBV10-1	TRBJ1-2	CASRCQVVGTGLSGYTF	TGCGCCAGCAGATGTCAAGTCGTTGGGACAGGGTTGTCTGGCTACACCTTC
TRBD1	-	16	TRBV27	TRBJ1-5	CASRTRTGDRNQPQHF	TGTGCCAGCAGGACCCGGACAGGGGATCGCAATCAGCCCCAGCATTTT
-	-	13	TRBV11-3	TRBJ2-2	CASSRRGTGELFF	TGTGCCAGCAGCCGTAGGGGGACCGGGGAGCTGTTTTTT
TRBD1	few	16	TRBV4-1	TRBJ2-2	CASSPFDRGDTGELFF	TGCGCCAGCAGTCCCTTCGACAGGGGAGACACCGGGGAGCTGTTTTTT
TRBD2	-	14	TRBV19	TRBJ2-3	CASTRLAGTDTQYF	TGTGCCAGTACCCGACTAGCGGGCACAGATACGCAGTATTTT
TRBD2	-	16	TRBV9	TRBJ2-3	CASRAGTSGGTDTQYF	TGTGCCAGCAGAGCCGGGACTAGCGGGGGCACAGATACGCAGTATTTT
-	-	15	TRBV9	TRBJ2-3	CASSVEISSTDTQYF	TGTGCCAGCAGCGTAGAAATCAGTAGCACAGATACGCAGTATTTT
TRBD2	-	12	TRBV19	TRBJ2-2	CASTGGTGELFF	TGTGCCAGTACGGGGGGCACCGGGGAGCTGTTTTTT
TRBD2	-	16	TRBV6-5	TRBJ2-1	CASSYGLAGPDGEQFF	TGTGCCAGCAGTTACGGACTAGCCGGGCCGGATGGTGAGCAGTTCTTC
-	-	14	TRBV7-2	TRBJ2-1	CASSLGGSLNEQFF	TGTGCCAGCAGCTTAGGAGGGAGTCTCAATGAGCAGTTCTTC
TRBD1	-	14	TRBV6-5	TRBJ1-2	CASRRDRDFYGYTF	TGTGCCAGCAGGAGGGACAGGGATTTTTATGGCTACACCTTC
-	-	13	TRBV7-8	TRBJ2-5	CASTMGAQETQYF	TGTGCCAGCACGATGGGGGCACAAGAGACCCAGTACTTC
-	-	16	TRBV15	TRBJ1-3	CATSRDLLHSGNTIYF	TGTGCCACCAGCAGAGATCTACTTCACTCTGGAAACACCATATATTTT
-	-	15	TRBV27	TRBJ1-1	CASSPSRTGRTEAFF	TGTGCCAGCAGTCCCAGCCGTACAGGGCGCACTGAAGCTTTCTTT
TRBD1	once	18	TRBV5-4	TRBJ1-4	CASSLGPGQGVTNEKLFF	TGTGCCAGCAGCTTGGGTCCGGGACAGGGAGTGACTAATGAAAAACTGTTTTTT
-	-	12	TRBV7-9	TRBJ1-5	CASSFPNQPQHF	TGTGCCAGCAGCTTCCCGAATCAGCCCCAGCATTTT
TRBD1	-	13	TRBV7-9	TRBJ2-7	CASSLTGTNEQYF	TGTGCCAGCAGCTTGACAGGGACCAACGAGCAGTACTTC
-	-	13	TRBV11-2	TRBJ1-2	CASSLASAYGYTF	TGTGCCAGCAGCTTAGCCAGCGCTTATGGCTACACCTTC